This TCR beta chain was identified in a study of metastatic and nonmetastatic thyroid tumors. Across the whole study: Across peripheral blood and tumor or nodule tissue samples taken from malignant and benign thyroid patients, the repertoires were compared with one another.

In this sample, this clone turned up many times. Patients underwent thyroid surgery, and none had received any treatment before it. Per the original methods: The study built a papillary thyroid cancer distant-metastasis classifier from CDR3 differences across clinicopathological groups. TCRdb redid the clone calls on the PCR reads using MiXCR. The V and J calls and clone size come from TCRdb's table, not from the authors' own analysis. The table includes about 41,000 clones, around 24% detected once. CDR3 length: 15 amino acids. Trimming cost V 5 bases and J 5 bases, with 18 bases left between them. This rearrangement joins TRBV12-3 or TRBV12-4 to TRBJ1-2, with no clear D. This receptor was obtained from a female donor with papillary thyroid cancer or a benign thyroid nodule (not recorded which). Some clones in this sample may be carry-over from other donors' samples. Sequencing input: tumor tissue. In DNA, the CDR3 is TGTGCCAGCAGTCCTAGTTTAGACCGGTGGTATGGCTACACCTTC. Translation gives CASSPSLDRWYGYTF.